The 20 T cell receptor beta chains below come from one sample, sequenced in a study of CXCR3-negative and CXCR3-positive naive CD8 T cells (dated by TCRdb to between 2018 and 2021). Points the paper makes about the study in general: TRB CDR3s from CXCR3-positive naive cells showed higher hydrophobicity (lower Kidera factor 4), lower energy, and higher strength and volume indices than CXCR3-negative naive cells.

For these receptors, no antigen is known. The sample was run on a NextSeq 550. The Human TCR Profiling Kit (MiLaboratory) was used to make UMI-labeled 5' RACE TRB cDNA libraries. Following TCRdb reprocessing, every CDR3 protein sequence forms one entry, and DNA is not provided. This sample's table contains about 53,000 distinct CDR3 sequences. The ten largest account for around 0.58% of the sample. Sequenced material: naive CXCR3+ CD8+ T cells from blood. What this sample's cell subset or site label stands for: CD45RO-CCR7+CD27+CD95- naive CD8+ T cells expressing CXCR3 (TNR3+). These receptors all come from a human donor in good health. Some clones in this sample may be carry-over from other donors' samples.

This chain connects TRBV7-2 to TRBJ2-7; TCRdb indicates TRBD1, and absent DNA this call remains unverified. The V gene's germline CDR1 is SGHTA and CDR2 FQGNSA. The CDR3 spans 14 residues. CDR3 loop: CASSRPGQGYEQYF.

The V call is TRBV28, the J call TRBJ2-7; the D call of TRBD2 rests on TCRdb alone, since no DNA is present to check it. In germline, CDR1 is MDHEN, CDR2 SYDVKM. The CDR3 extends over 15 amino acids. The CDR3: CASEEIAGGSYEQYF. The full variable domain, in which reference TRBV28 and TRBJ2-7 provide the parts outside the CDR3, is DVKVTQSSRYLVKRTGEKVFLECVQDMDHENMFWYRQDPGLGLRLIYFSYDVKMKEKGDIPEGYSVSREKKERFSLILESASTNQTSMYLCASEEIAGGSYEQYFGPGTRLTVT.

This CDR3 reads CASFEGLQDEQYF. The V and J genes are TRBV6-2 or TRBV6-3 and TRBJ2-7; TCRdb proposes TRBD2, but this gene call is untestable without DNA. CDR3 length: 13 residues. The germline gives CDR1 MNHEY, CDR2 SVGEGT.

The chain employs TRBV20-1 and TRBJ2-3; no DNA is available, so the TRBD2 call from TCRdb remains unchecked. Germline V gives CDR1 DFQATT, CDR2 SNEGSKA (reference sequence). This CDR3 spans 16 amino acids. The CDR3 protein is CSASGATSGGGDTQYF.

The J gene is TRBJ2-7, the V gene TRBV29-1; absent DNA, TCRdb's TRBD1 call cannot be checked. The CDR3 is 17 residues long. CDR1 SQVTM and CDR2 ANQGSEA come from the germline V gene. CDR3 protein: CSVPGQGGETSFYEQYF.

The chain uses TRBV29-1 and TRBJ2-5; TCRdb proposes TRBD1, but this gene call is untestable without DNA. This CDR3 is 12 amino acids long. Germline CDR1 SQVTM, CDR2 ANQGSEA. The CDR3 sequence is CSVGTDQETQYF.

V gene TRBV19 combines with J gene TRBJ2-7; TCRdb selects TRBD2, and the lack of DNA leaves this call unchecked. CDR3 size: 18 residues. Per germline, CDR1 LNHDA and CDR2 SQIVND (reference sequence). This CDR3 is CASSIDPPREGLYYEQYF.

V usage is TRBV6-5 and J usage is TRBJ2-5; TCRdb names TRBD1, which stays unverified in the absence of DNA. Germline assignment: CDR1 MNHEY and CDR2 SVGAGI. The length of the CDR3 is 13 residues. CDR3 protein: CASSSSGGETQYF.

The V gene is TRBV7-8, the J gene TRBJ1-5. Germline values: CDR1 SGHVS, CDR2 FQNEAQ. This CDR3 comprises 13 residues. CDR3: CASGLYSNQPQHF.

The gene calls are TRBV27 and TRBJ1-1; the D call of TRBD1 rests on TCRdb alone, since no DNA is present to check it. The CDR3 consists of 16 residues. CDR1 and CDR2 from the germline V gene are MNHEY and SMNVEV (reference sequence). CDR3 in amino acids: CASSLLRGLGNTEAFF.

The rearrangement joins TRBV7-2 to TRBJ2-7; the D call of TRBD1 rests on TCRdb alone, since no DNA is present to check it. Germline V gives CDR1 SGHTA, CDR2 FQGNSA. This CDR3 region has 14 residues. CDR3 sequence reads: CASSSRTRSYEQYF.

V is TRBV6-6 and J is TRBJ2-7. This CDR3 is 12 amino acids long. Per the germline V gene, CDR1 is MNHNY and CDR2 is SVGAGI (reference sequence). The CDR3 here is CASRDSSYEQYF.

The rearrangement joins TRBV7-2 to TRBJ2-4; with no DNA, the TCRdb D assignment of TRBD2 cannot be verified. Germline V CDR1 and CDR2: SGHTA, FQGNSA. The CDR3 runs to 14 residues. This CDR3 is CASSPYDYKNIQYF.

V usage is TRBV9 and J usage is TRBJ2-1; lacking DNA, the TRBD2 call made by TCRdb goes unchecked. CDR1 is SGDLS, CDR2 YYNGEE, per germline. This CDR3 has 15 amino acids. CDR3 protein: CASSVGTTGYNEQFF. Full variable domain (missing parts from reference TRBV9 and TRBJ2-1): DSGVTQTPKHLITATGQRVTLRCSPRSGDLSVYWYQQSLDQGLQFLIQYYNGEERAKGNILERFSAQQFPDLHSELNLSSLELGDSALYFCASSVGTTGYNEQFFGPGTRLTVL.

The V and J genes are TRBV12-3 or TRBV12-4 and TRBJ2-7; the TCRdb call, TRBD1, lacks DNA for checking. This CDR3 is 13 amino acids long. CDR3 protein: CASSRDTDPEQYF.

The chain joins TRBV20-1 to TRBJ2-3; as DNA is missing, the TRBD2 call by TCRdb cannot be tested. The CDR3 contains 15 residues. Germline assignment: CDR1 DFQATT and CDR2 SNEGSKA (reference sequence). This chain's CDR3 is CSARILAGPTDTQYF.

The rearrangement joins TRBV29-1 to TRBJ2-4; without DNA, the TCRdb call of TRBD2 cannot be checked. The CDR3 length is 11 residues. CDR1 and CDR2 from the germline V gene are SQVTM and ANQGSEA. Here the CDR3 reads CSVRDRNIQYF.

The chain carries TRBV2 and TRBJ1-1. The length of the CDR3 is 11 residues. Germline loops: CDR1 SNHLY, CDR2 FYNNEI. CDR3 in amino acids: CASSDAGEAFF.

The gene calls are TRBV7-7 and TRBJ2-2. Germline V CDR1 and CDR2: SSHAT, FNYEAQ (reference sequence). CDR3 size: 13 residues. This CDR3 reads CASSLKQTGELFF.

The CDR3 protein is CSGGPGEETQYF. J is TRBJ2-5 and V is TRBV20-1; TCRdb gives TRBD2 as the D gene, but with no DNA this cannot be confirmed. The length of the CDR3 is 12 residues. Per the germline V gene, CDR1 is DFQATT and CDR2 is SNEGSKA (reference sequence).